These 32 T cell receptor beta chains came from one sample sequenced in a study of regulatory T cells in long-lasting Graves disease. As for time point: newly diagnosed GD, antithyroid drugs for less than 3 months. TCR sequences were obtained from RNA taken from PBMCs. CDR3-region Arm-PCR and iRepertoire HTBI primers produced the TCR beta libraries. In TCRdb, the multiplex PCR reads were re-called with MiXCR into one record per CDR3 protein. The sample shows hundreds of thousands of distinct CDR3 sequences, approximately 15% of them seen only once. The data also belong to a second study, concerning T cells in Graves' hyperthyroidism and ophthalmopathy.

Specimen: peripheral blood mononuclear cells (PBMCs), collected at new diagnosis, from a patient treated with antithyroid drugs. The receptors originated from a woman in her twenties or thirties with Graves disease.

Worth noting for this clonotype: An end of the junction differs from the germline gene, which may be a read error. V and J are TRBV5-1 and TRBJ2-1; D remains unclear. CDR1 is SGHRS and CDR2 is YFSETQ in the germline V gene. CDR3 length: 13 residues. Written as DNA, the CDR3 is TGCGCCAGCGGCTTGGATTTTACCAATGAGCAGTTCTTC. Amino acids: CASGLDFTNEQFF.

The sample holds many counts of this clonotype. V and J are TRBV28 and TRBJ2-5; D gene uncertain. V gave up 8 bases and J gave up 0 bases, with 4 bases separating them. The CDR3 spans 11 residues. Germline lookup yields CDR1 MDHEN and CDR2 SYDVKM. The CDR3 DNA sequence: TGTGCCAGCTGTTACCAAGAGACCCAGTACTTC. As protein: CASCYQETQYF.

This clonotype was seen many times. V usage is TRBV7-9 and J usage is TRBJ2-2, with 9 bases lining up with TRBD1. Trimming cost V 4 bases and J 1 base; bases outside gene matches: 1. Per the germline V gene, CDR1 is SEHNR and CDR2 is FQNEAQ (reference sequence). The CDR3 is made up of 15 amino acids. For the CDR3, the DNA is TGTGCCAGCAGCTCGGACAGGGGGAACACCGGGGAGCTGTTTTTT. It codes for CASSSDRGNTGELFF.

This clonotype appeared once. Since a much larger clone is just one base distant, this may be a read error. The chain recombines TRBV10-3 with TRBJ2-1; 8 bases map to TRBD1. The CDR3 spans 16 residues. Germline CDR1 and CDR2: ENHRY and SYGVKD. The chain's CDR3 is CAIRESKTGVMGEQFF. CDR3 bases: TGTGCCATCAGAGAGTCGAAGACAGGGGTCATGGGTGAGCAGTTCTTC.

In this sample, this clonotype turned up many times. The rearrangement joins TRBV12-3 or TRBV12-4 to TRBJ2-7; tentative D call: TRBD1 (6 bases). V was clipped by 3 bases and J by 1 base, with 10 bases between them. The CDR3 contains 14 residues. Here the CDR3 reads CASSFATGSYEQYF. The CDR3 DNA is TGTGCCAGCAGTTTCGCAACAGGGTCCTACGAGCAGTACTTC.

This clonotype was counted only a few times. The gene calls are TRBV12-3 or TRBV12-4 and TRBJ2-4, with 7 bases aligning to TRBD2. Germline trimming cut 5 bases from V and 6 bases from J; bases unmatched to any gene: 13. The length of the CDR3 is 16 residues. Here the CDR3 DNA reads TGTGCCAGCAGTCATATGGGGAGCGGGATGTCAAACATTCAGTACTTC. As protein: CASSHMGSGMSNIQYF.

This clonotype was counted many times. This chain connects TRBV6-1 to TRBJ2-1; D is undetermined. V lost 10 bases and J 7 bases, leaving 17 bases between the germline ends. The V gene's germline CDR1 is MNHNS and CDR2 SASEGT. This CDR3 spans 13 amino acids. The CDR3 reads CATREWAGNEQFF. The CDR3 DNA sequence: TGTGCCACCCGCGAATGGGCTGGGAATGAGCAGTTCTTC.

CDR3 protein: CASSPGSSDTQYF. The CDR3 nucleotides read TGTGCCAGTAGCCCAGGGTCGTCAGATACGCAGTATTTT. The rearrangement uses TRBV19 and TRBJ2-3, with D maybe TRBD1 (5 bases). V dropped 6 bases and J dropped 4 bases, with 11 bases sitting between them. This CDR3 spans 13 amino acids. The germline V gene encodes CDR1 LNHDA and CDR2 SQIVND (reference sequence).

This clonotype was detected a few times. The genes are TRBV5-1 and TRBJ1-2; TRBD1 matches at 8 bases. Germline values: CDR1 SGHRS, CDR2 YFSETQ. The CDR3 spans 17 residues. The V and J ends lost 3 bases and 8 bases, in that order; junction bases with no gene match: 18. CDR3 region: CASSYQGTGGTMRGYTF. The CDR3 nucleotides are TGCGCCAGCAGCTATCAAGGGACAGGAGGGACTATGAGGGGCTACACCTTC.

This clonotype was detected ten times or more. The chain joins TRBV11-2 to TRBJ1-1, with D possibly matching TRBD1 (5 bases). The CDR3 has 13 amino acids. V dropped 3 bases and J dropped 5 bases, with 10 bases sitting between them. Germline V lookup: CDR1 SGHAT, CDR2 FQNNGV. The CDR3 sequence is CASSFQGRTEAFF. CDR3 nucleotide sequence: TGTGCCAGCAGCTTTCAGGGACGGACTGAAGCTTTCTTT.

This clonotype was observed a handful of times. The chain joins TRBV19 to TRBJ2-2; D gene ambiguous. V was clipped by 3 bases and J by 3 bases, with 14 bases between them. Looked up from germline, CDR1 is LNHDA and CDR2 is SQIVND (reference sequence). The CDR3 spans 16 residues. CDR3 region: CASSIYFRPDTGELFF. The CDR3 DNA reads TGTGCCAGTAGTATTTACTTTAGGCCGGACACCGGGGAGCTGTTTTTT.

Ten or more counts support this clonotype. DNA of the CDR3: TGTGCCAGCTCACCTGGACTAGCGGGGATCAATGAGCAGTTCTTC. Its protein is CASSPGLAGINEQFF. The V call is TRBV18, the J call TRBJ2-1, with 12 bases that match TRBD2. Losses at the gene ends were 3 bases for V and 6 bases for J; bases not matched to a gene: 3. The CDR3 loop spans 15 amino acids. Germline assignment: CDR1 KGHSH and CDR2 LQKENI.

The chain couples TRBV11-2 to TRBJ2-1, with 7 positions matching TRBD2. The J call may be wrong; the DNA end is better matched by TRBJ2-5. There are 15 residues in the CDR3. CDR1 is SGHAT, CDR2 FQNNGV, per germline. The CDR3 DNA is TGTGCCAGCAGCCCCATATTAGGACTAGTTGAGACCCAGTACTTC. As protein: CASSPILGLVETQYF.

This rearrangement joins TRBV6-1 to TRBJ1-3; D call uncertain. This CDR3 has 11 residues. The V gene's germline CDR1 is MNHNS and CDR2 SASEGT. V dropped 4 bases and J dropped 7 bases, with 5 bases sitting between them. CDR3 residues: CASSVLNTIYF. Here the CDR3 DNA reads TGTGCCAGCAGTGTTCTGAACACCATATATTTT.

There are many counts of this clonotype. The rearrangement uses TRBV6-5 and TRBJ1-2; 9 nucleotides line up with TRBD1. The CDR3 is 12 residues long. Germline lookup yields CDR1 MNHEY and CDR2 SVGAGI. Germline trimming cut 4 bases from V and 8 bases from J; bases unmatched to any gene: 2. For the CDR3, the DNA is TGTGCCAGCAGTTGGGGACAGGGCGGCTACACCTTC. Protein product: CASSWGQGGYTF.

Ten or more counts support this clonotype. The chain is built from TRBV28 and TRBJ2-7; TRBD1 is a possible D gene (6 bases). V lost 3 bases and J 3 bases, leaving 18 bases between the germline ends. Germline-derived CDR1 and CDR2 are MDHEN and SYDVKM. This CDR3 is 16 amino acids long. CDR3 coding DNA: TGTGCCAGCAGTTTGGGTCGTGACAGGACTGGCTACGAGCAGTACTTC. Translated: CASSLGRDRTGYEQYF.

The chain employs TRBV2 and TRBJ2-1, with 8 positions matching TRBD2. Germline V lookup: CDR1 SNHLY, CDR2 FYNNEI. Losses at the gene ends were 3 bases for V and 2 bases for J; bases not matched to a gene: 3. This CDR3 comprises 15 residues. CDR3 sequence (DNA): TGTGCCAGCAGTGATCGCGGGGGGCCCTACAATGAGCAGTTCTTC. Protein sequence: CASSDRGGPYNEQFF.

This clonotype was picked up many times. The gene calls are TRBV6-5 and TRBJ1-4; 8 bases fit TRBD1. J gave up 8 bases and V 2 bases, and 4 bases lay outside the gene matches. The CDR3 consists of 14 residues. Germline CDR1 MNHEY, CDR2 SVGAGI. The CDR3 spells CASSYDRGREKLFF. CDR3 DNA sequence: TGTGCCAGCAGTTACGACAGGGGTAGGGAAAAACTGTTTTTT.

This clonotype appeared many times. The chain carries TRBV29-1 and TRBJ1-2, with D maybe TRBD1 (6 bases). V was clipped by 6 bases and J by 2 bases, with 13 bases between them. Germline V gene lookup returns CDR1 SQVTM and CDR2 ANQGSEA. CDR3 length equals 13 residues. CDR3 loop: CSVGTSFNYGYTF. CDR3 DNA sequence: TGCAGCGTCGGGACAAGTTTCAACTATGGCTACACCTTC. Full variable domain (rest looked up from reference TRBV29-1 and TRBJ1-2): SAVISQKPSRDICQRGTSLTIQCQVDSQVTMMFWYRQQPGQSLTLIATANQGSEATYESGFVIDKFPISRPNLTFSTLTVSNMSPEDSSIYLCSVGTSFNYGYTFGSGTRLTVV.

This clonotype was seen a few times. The gene calls are TRBV28 and TRBJ1-2; no reliable D call. Per germline, CDR1 MDHEN and CDR2 SYDVKM. Trimming stripped 7 bases from V and 4 bases from J, with 16 bases between. The CDR3 loop spans 14 amino acids. In DNA, the CDR3 is TGTGCCAGCACCTTCCGGAGCGGGCTCTATGGCTACACCTTC. Translating it yields CASTFRSGLYGYTF.

The genes are TRBV5-6 and TRBJ1-4; possibly TRBD1 for D (5 bases). Trimming stripped 2 bases from V and 3 bases from J, with 14 bases between. The CDR3 loop spans 16 amino acids. The V gene's germline CDR1 is SGHDT and CDR2 YYEEEE. CDR3: CASSFRAVPSNEKLFF. The CDR3 DNA reads TGTGCCAGCAGCTTCAGGGCGGTACCTTCTAATGAAAAACTGTTTTTT.

This clonotype was detected ten times or more. The chain combines TRBV6-1 with TRBJ2-7, with TRBD2 as a possible D gene (6 bases). Per germline, CDR1 MNHNS and CDR2 SASEGT. The CDR3 consists of 14 residues. V gave up 8 bases and J gave up 4 bases, with 18 bases separating them. The CDR3 region has the DNA TGTGCCAGCGACGTGGGGGGAGGATATTACGAGCAGTACTTC. It yields the protein CASDVGGGYYEQYF.

The chain combines TRBV5-1 with TRBJ2-2; TRBD1 is a possible D gene (7 bases). V lost 1 base, J lost 6 bases, and 13 bases lay in between. Germline loops: CDR1 SGHRS, CDR2 YFSETQ. This CDR3 contains 15 residues. CDR3 DNA: TGCGCCAGCAGCTTGTCCCAGGGGGGCGCCGGGGAGCTGTTTTTT. It is translated as CASSLSQGGAGELFF.

This clonotype appeared a few times. The chain carries TRBV27 and TRBJ1-6, with D possibly being TRBD1 (5 bases). This CDR3 contains 14 residues. Trimming took 0 bases from V and 10 from J, leaving 10 bases between them. CDR1 is MNHEY and CDR2 is SMNVEV in the germline V gene (reference sequence). The CDR3 DNA reads TGTGCCAGCAGTTTATCGGGGGTTTTCTCACCCCTCCACTTT. Translation gives CASSLSGVFSPLHF.

This clonotype was seen many times. The J gene is TRBJ1-5, the V gene TRBV6-2 or TRBV6-3; unclear D gene. V was pared by 6 bases and J by 2 bases, with 8 bases between. The CDR3 has 13 amino acids. In germline, CDR1 is MNHEY, CDR2 SVGEGT. The CDR3 here is CASREVGNQPQHF. CDR3 coding DNA: TGTGCCAGCAGGGAAGTCGGCAATCAGCCCCAGCATTTT.

This clonotype was seen ten or more times. The chain is built from TRBV27 and TRBJ2-7, with 10 bases fitting TRBD2. The CDR3 consists of 18 residues. V shed 7 bases, J shed 0 bases, and the junction held 15 bases outside the gene matches. CDR1 MNHEY and CDR2 SMNVEV come from the germline V gene (reference sequence). CDR3 bases: TGTGCCAGCACGTATAGGGCTAGCGGGAGCCTAAGCTCCTACGAGCAGTACTTC. It is translated as CASTYRASGSLSSYEQYF.

The CDR3 coding sequence is TGTGCCACCAGCACCCCACACGGTCCGGGACCGTCGAATGAAAAACTGTTTTTT. Protein: CATSTPHGPGPSNEKLFF. This chain joins TRBV15 and TRBJ1-4, with D perhaps matching TRBD1 (5 bases). This CDR3 region has 18 residues. Germline V CDR1 and CDR2: LNHNV, YYDKDF (reference sequence). V lost 4 bases and J 5 bases, leaving 23 bases between the germline ends.

CDR3 sequence (DNA): TGTGCCAGCAGCGTAAACCCGGTAAGCTCCTACGAGCAGTACTTC. Amino acids: CASSVNPVSSYEQYF. V gene TRBV9 combines with J gene TRBJ2-7; D unresolved. The germline V gene encodes CDR1 SGDLS and CDR2 YYNGEE. V was pared by 1 base and J by 0 bases, with 11 bases between. This CDR3 region has 15 residues. The entire variable domain, with the rest obtained from reference TRBV9 and TRBJ2-7, is as follows: DSGVTQTPKHLITATGQRVTLRCSPRSGDLSVYWYQQSLDQGLQFLIQYYNGEERAKGNILERFSAQQFPDLHSELNLSSLELGDSALYFCASSVNPVSSYEQYFGPGTRLTVT.

This clonotype was seen many times. The chain employs TRBV7-9 and TRBJ1-2, with TRBD1 as a possible D gene (5 bases). Trimming pared 1 base from V and 0 bases from J, leaving 15 bases between. This CDR3 comprises 17 residues. Germline CDR1 SEHNR, CDR2 FQNEAQ (reference sequence). For the CDR3, the DNA is TGTGCCAGCAGCTTAGGGGGGGGGATCCCGACTAACTATGGCTACACCTTC. It specifies CASSLGGGIPTNYGYTF.

This clonotype was observed at least ten times. This sequence joins TRBV20-1 and TRBJ1-1; D unresolved. V dropped 3 bases and J dropped 5 bases, with 13 bases sitting between them. Germline assignment: CDR1 DFQATT and CDR2 SNEGSKA (reference sequence). This CDR3 contains 13 residues. This CDR3 reads CSASRGVGTEAFF. The CDR3 DNA reads TGCAGTGCTAGTCGCGGGGTGGGAACTGAAGCTTTCTTT.

Comments on this clonotype: Since a much larger clone is just one base distant, this may be a read error. The CDR3 nucleotides read TGTGCCAGCAGCCGACCAGCGGGAGCATTAAATACGCAGTATTTT. Amino acid sequence: CASSRPAGALNTQYF. The chain links TRBV7-2 to TRBJ2-3; TRBD2 matches 8 bases. Germline lookup yields CDR1 SGHTA and CDR2 FQGNSA. The CDR3 spans 15 residues. J was trimmed by 7 bases and V by 5 bases; bases with no gene match: 11. Based on the CDR3 plus reference TRBV7-2 and TRBJ2-3, the full variable domain is GAGVSQSPSNKVTEKGKDVELRCDPISGHTALYWYRQSLGQGLEFLIYFQGNSAPDKSGLPSDRFSAERTGGSVSTLTIQRTQQEDSAVYLCASSRPAGALNTQYFGPGTRLTVL.

The chain is built from TRBV18 and TRBJ2-1; 10 bases align to TRBD2. CDR3 length: 15 residues. Germline values: CDR1 KGHSH, CDR2 LQKENI. V lost 3 bases to trimming and J lost 8 bases; unmatched junction nucleotides: 7. CDR3 coding DNA: TGTGCCAGCTCACCGCTGGCTAGCGGGAGCGATGAGCAGTTCTTC. Protein sequence: CASSPLASGSDEQFF.